The 10 T cell receptor beta chains given below trace back to one sample, sequenced in a study of CD4+ T cells in melanoma. Here immunoSEQ multiplex PCR was the method, and the copy in TCRdb shows in-frame clones only, minus some. Of 13,000 or so clones listed, around 68% are singletons. The sequenced sample was cells from a culture (not recorded whether cultured in vitro). Every receptor here comes from a human donor with melanoma.

The chain carries TRBV6-6 and TRBJ1-6, with no clear D. There are 15 residues in the CDR3. CDR1 and CDR2 (germline): MNHNY, SVGAGI (reference sequence). Trimming took 7 bases from V and 6 from J, leaving 16 bases between them. CDR3 sequence reads: CASTNAPDFNSPLHF. The DNA for the CDR3 is TGTGCCAGCACTAACGCCCCTGATTTTAATTCACCCCTCCACTTT.

The rearrangement joins TRBV5-1 to TRBJ1-2; 8 bases are a match to TRBD1. Germline-derived CDR1 and CDR2 are SGHRS and YFSETQ. With V trimmed by 3 bases and J by 2 bases, 15 bases remained unmatched. The CDR3 has 18 residues. CDR3 sequence reads: CASSSYFGTGSKNYGYTF. The DNA for the CDR3 is TGCGCCAGCAGCTCGTACTTCGGGACAGGCTCGAAGAACTATGGCTACACCTTC.

The chain joins TRBV5-1 to TRBJ2-6; tentatively, D is TRBD2 (5 bases). The CDR3 extends over 14 amino acids. Germline lookup yields CDR1 SGHRS and CDR2 YFSETQ. V lost 4 bases and J 0 bases, leaving 5 bases between the germline ends. Here the CDR3 reads CASSRDSGANVLTF. DNA of the CDR3: TGCGCCAGCAGCCGGGACTCTGGGGCCAACGTCCTGACTTTC.

This clone appeared once. The chain carries TRBV4-2 and TRBJ1-1; D gene ambiguous. This CDR3 contains 13 residues. Trimming removed 5 bases from V and 3 bases from J, with 10 bases in between. Germline values: CDR1 LGHNA, CDR2 YNFKEQ. The CDR3: CASSSDDYTEAFF. The CDR3 bases are TGTGCCAGCAGCTCGGACGATTACACTGAAGCTTTCTTT.

CDR3 nucleotide sequence: TGCGCCAGCAGCCGGACGGGGAACACTGAAGCTTTCTTT. Translating gives CASSRTGNTEAFF. The gene calls are TRBV4-1 and TRBJ1-1; unclear D gene. V was pared by 4 bases and J by 1 base, with 7 bases between. The CDR3 sequence is 13 residues long. Germline V CDR1 and CDR2: MGHRA, YSYEKL.

The chain recombines TRBV7-3 with TRBJ2-1; tentative D call: TRBD1 (5 bases). The V end lost 5 bases, the J end lost 4 bases, and 9 bases lay between the germline ends. The CDR3 length is 13 residues. Germline loops: CDR1 SGHTA, CDR2 FQGTGA. The CDR3 spells CASSSDRYNEQFF. CDR3 in DNA: TGTGCCAGCAGCAGTGACAGATACAATGAGCAGTTCTTC.

This sequence joins TRBV6-1 and TRBJ1-1; D not resolved. Germline V gene sequence: CDR1 MNHNS, CDR2 SASEGT. The CDR3 consists of 13 residues. V lost 6 bases and J lost 7, with 15 bases in between. CDR3 in amino acids: CASSPRGRGEAFF. DNA of the CDR3: TGTGCCAGCAGCCCTCGAGGGAGAGGTGAAGCTTTCTTT.

The chain uses TRBV2 and TRBJ1-1; D unresolved. The CDR3 sequence is 13 residues long. Per the germline V gene, CDR1 is SNHLY and CDR2 is FYNNEI. V was trimmed by 6 bases and J by 2 bases, leaving 10 bases between them. The CDR3 spells CASSLDPNTEAFF. The CDR3 DNA reads as TGTGCCAGCAGCCTCGATCCCAACACTGAAGCTTTCTTT.

This chain uses TRBV11-2 with TRBJ2-2; TRBD1 aligns across 8 bases. The CDR3 sequence is 15 residues long. Germline V lookup: CDR1 SGHAT, CDR2 FQNNGV. The V gene end was trimmed by 2 bases and the J gene end by 7 bases; junction bases not matched to a gene: 6. The chain's CDR3 is CASSLLQGDIGELFF. The CDR3 bases are TGTGCCAGCAGCTTACTACAGGGGGATATCGGGGAGCTGTTTTTT.

The V gene is TRBV5-5, the J gene TRBJ2-2; D not certain. The V end was cut by 1 base, the J end by 6 bases, with 7 bases between. This CDR3 comprises 13 residues. The germline gives CDR1 SGHKS, CDR2 YYEKEE (reference sequence). CDR3 amino acids: CASSLRVPGELFF. The CDR3 bases are TGTGCCAGCAGCTTGCGGGTCCCCGGGGAGCTGTTTTTT.